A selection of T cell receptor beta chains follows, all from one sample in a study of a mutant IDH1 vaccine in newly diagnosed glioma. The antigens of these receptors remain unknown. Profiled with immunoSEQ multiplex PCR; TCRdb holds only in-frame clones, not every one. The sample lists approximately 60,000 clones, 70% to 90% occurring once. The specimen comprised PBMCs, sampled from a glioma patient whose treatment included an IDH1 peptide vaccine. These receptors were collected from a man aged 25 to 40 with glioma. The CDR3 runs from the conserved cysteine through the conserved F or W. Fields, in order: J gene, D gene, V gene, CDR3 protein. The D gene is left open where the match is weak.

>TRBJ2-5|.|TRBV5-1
CASSLRLQGETQYF
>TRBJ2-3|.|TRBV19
CASSMLGLQTDTQYF
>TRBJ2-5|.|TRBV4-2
CASSQDRETQYF
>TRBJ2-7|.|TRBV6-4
CASSTGTRGTYEQYF
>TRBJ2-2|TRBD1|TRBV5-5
CASSSKRGQLSNGELFF
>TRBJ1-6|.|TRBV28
CASSFEADSSYNSPLHF
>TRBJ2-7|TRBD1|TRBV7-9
CASSPRLPGQGAYEQYF
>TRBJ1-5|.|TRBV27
CASSSRTVMLGNQPQHF
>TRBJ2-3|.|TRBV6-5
CATGAGGGVTDTQYF
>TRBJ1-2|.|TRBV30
CAWSVPGLNGYTF
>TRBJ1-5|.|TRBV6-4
CASSDPTDASAPAF
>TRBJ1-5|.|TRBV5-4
CASSLGEGNNQPQHF
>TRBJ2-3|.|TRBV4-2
CASSQNRASTDTQYF
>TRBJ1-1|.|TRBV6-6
CASIRGNTEAFF
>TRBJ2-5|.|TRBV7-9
CASSLSRSTGQYF
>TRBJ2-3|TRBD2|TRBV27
CASSLEAGGSDTQYF
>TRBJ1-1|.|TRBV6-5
CASSLTRTSNTEAFF
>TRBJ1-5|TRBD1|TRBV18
CASSPGQGKWQPQHF
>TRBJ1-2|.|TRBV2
CASSVEGLTPGYTF
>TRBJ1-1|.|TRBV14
CASSQDRWRMNTEAFF
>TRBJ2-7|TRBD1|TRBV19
CASSRGDSIDEQYF
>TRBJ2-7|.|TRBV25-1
CASTDYYNYEQYF
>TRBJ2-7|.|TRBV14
CASSQSMDYEQYF
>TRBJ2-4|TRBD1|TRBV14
CASSKGTGEGKNIQYF
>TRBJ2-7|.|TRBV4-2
CANSQGTPKTYEQYF
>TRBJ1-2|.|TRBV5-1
CASSLDAYGSYGYTF
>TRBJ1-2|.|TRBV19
CASSIYPGGVLYGYTF
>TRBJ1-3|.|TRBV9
CASSVGGGRSSGNTIYF
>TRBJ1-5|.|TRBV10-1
CASSEGNQPQHF
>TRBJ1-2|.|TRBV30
CAWSVNRNYGYTF
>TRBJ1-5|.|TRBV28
CASSLLGTLGQPQHF
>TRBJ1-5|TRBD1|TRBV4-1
CASSQASGQGVQPQHF
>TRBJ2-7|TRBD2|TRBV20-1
CSAGGSYEQYF
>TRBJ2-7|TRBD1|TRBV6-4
CAINDRDRRFEQYF
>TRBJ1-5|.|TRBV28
CAIEDWTMDSNQPQHF
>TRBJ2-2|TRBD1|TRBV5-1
CASSLAGGDGTGELFF
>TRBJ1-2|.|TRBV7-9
CASSLLDTRDYGYTF
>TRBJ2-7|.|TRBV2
CASSRTDYEQYF
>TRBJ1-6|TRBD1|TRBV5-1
CASSGGQHNSPLHF
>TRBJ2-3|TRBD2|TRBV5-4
CATPNLSRGGVDTQYF
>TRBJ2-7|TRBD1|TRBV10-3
CAIKPGQGAREQYF
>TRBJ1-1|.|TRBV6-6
CASSPDSLGTEAFF